This T cell receptor (beta chain) was found in a study of blood T cell repertoires in COVID-19 (dated by TCRdb to 2020 to 2022). With regard to the full study: Samples from collaborators originated in the United States, Italy and Spain and spanned both the acute and convalescent phases of COVID-19. The material from the prospective study consisted of cDNA or gDNA derived from T cells, B-cell-depleted T cells, or PBMCs. Subjects who had been exposed to COVID-19, were actively infected with it, or had recovered from it provided the deeply sampled blood TCRbeta repertoires that made up the dataset. A freely available public database, intended as a resource for researchers studying the immune response to SARS-CoV-2, is where the repertoires were released. The samples were drawn from two sources: the first 160 participants of the ongoing ImmuneRACE study, and 1,000 to 1,500 subjects contributed by 6 global collaborators. A de-identified subject ID, COVID-19 status, age in years and sex were almost always included in the sample metadata. Where available, HLA class I and class II types were taken from metadata supplied by the sample provider and were not determined by assay-based typing.

From its cysteine to its phenylalanine, the CDR3 spans 13 amino acids. Only the CDR3 DNA is retained, 39 bases long and in frame from the first base. Sequences KGHDR (CDR1) and SFDVKD (CDR2) are obtained from the germline V gene. V loses 4 bases of germline sequence and J loses 4 bases, and the interval between the two ends is 8 bases. With regard to this clone: No antigen is known for it. The sample holds no much larger clone one base away, and base qualities are not on file.

Each collaborating institution followed its own protocols to collect whole blood in K2EDTA tubes. Collaborator samples were shipped for TCRbeta analysis as frozen whole blood, isolated PBMCs, or DNA extracted from either sample type. Overall study results and their limits: The quantity of clinical and demographic metadata differed by source and by participant and was supplied without curation.

TCRbeta CDR3 regions were amplified from genomic DNA using the immunoSEQ Assay, a bias-controlled multiplex PCR. The paper's data handling went like this. The number of nucleated cells in each sample was estimated from the amplification of reference gene primers within the assay. Sequence reads were collapsed and filtered to measure the absolute abundance of every unique TCRbeta CDR3 rearrangement. For each sample, productive Simpson clonality was calculated by taking the square root of Simpson's diversity index across productive rearrangements. Sourced from immuneACCESS, this table was stored by TCRdb with only in-frame sequences that have V and J called. A share of the clones is absent; for the studies checked, an unresolved V gene accounts for under half, and the remainder has no known explanation. V, J and clone size are those of that table, while D and trimming were read from the DNA. In all, the sample holds some 670,000 clones, and 85% to 90% of those were seen once. The ten most abundant clones make up approximately 0.25% of the sample.

The V and J genes are TRBV24-1 and TRBJ2-3; the D gene lacks a confident call. The specimen sequenced was peripheral blood. This clonotype was sampled from a woman aged 18-29 years with acute or convalescent COVID-19. For the CDR3, the sequence is CATSELTSDTQYF. The bases read TGTGCCACCAGTGAGCTAACTTCAGATACGCAGTATTTT.